Listed below are T cell receptor beta chains from one sample, sequenced in a study of STAT5B mutations in CD4+ large granular lymphocyte leukemia. Method: immunoSEQ multiplex PCR; TCRdb's copy keeps in-frame clones and lacks some. The top ten hold around 7% of the sample, which has approximately 30,000 clones, over 60% seen once. Sequenced sample: CD4+ T cells from blood buffy coats. The origin of the receptors is a human donor in good health. Both conserved end residues are part of each CDR3. D genes are given only for firm matches. Not every row has a clone size; where given, it reads once, few, many or a size class.

v_gene,d_gene,j_gene,abundance,CDR3nt,CDR3aa
TRBV9,TRBD2,TRBJ2-1,NA,TGTGCCAGCAGCGTAGACGGGGGACTATACAATGAGCAGTTCTTC,CASSVDGGLYNEQFF
TRBV18,NA,TRBJ1-1,few,TGTGCCAGCTCGGACGCGCAGGGGAACACTGAAGCTTTCTTT,CASSDAQGNTEAFF
TRBV6-4,TRBD1,TRBJ1-1,once,TGTGCCAGCAGTCAGCTCCCCGACAGGGCTGAAGCTTTCTTT,CASSQLPDRAEAFF
TRBV7-2,NA,TRBJ1-4,few,TGTGCCAGCAGTTTCTCCGGGGCAGGGGATGAAAAACTGTTTTTT,CASSFSGAGDEKLFF
TRBV9,NA,TRBJ1-2,few,TGTGCCAGCAGTGGTACAGGGTCCTATGGCTACACCTTC,CASSGTGSYGYTF
TRBV2,TRBD1,TRBJ1-2,NA,TGTGCCAGCAGTTCTAACAGGGGGCCTAACTATGGCTACACCTTC,CASSSNRGPNYGYTF
TRBV10-3,TRBD1,TRBJ1-2,NA,TGTGCCATCAGTGAGAAGAACAGGGGGTCTCCAAGCTATGGCTACACCTTC,CAISEKNRGSPSYGYTF
TRBV5-4,TRBD1,TRBJ1-2,NA,TGTGCCAGCAGCCCAGGACAGGGTACAGGCTATGGCTACACCTTC,CASSPGQGTGYGYTF
TRBV7-2,NA,TRBJ2-1,NA,TGTGCCAGCAGCCTGCCGGGCCAACATCCCCCGTTCTTC,CASSLPGQHPPFF
TRBV6-1,NA,TRBJ1-4,once,TGTGCCAGCAGTGGGGGGAGGCTAGGGGAAAAACTGTTTTTT,CASSGGRLGEKLFF
TRBV7-2,NA,TRBJ1-6,NA,TGTGCCAGCAGCTTAGTTAAAGGGGGGGCGGCACCCCTCCACTTT,CASSLVKGGAAPLHF
TRBV5-6,TRBD1,TRBJ1-2,NA,TGTGCCAGCAGCGGGGAGGGACAGGGGTATGGCTACACCTTC,CASSGEGQGYGYTF
TRBV19,TRBD1,TRBJ1-1,NA,TGTGCCAGTAGTTCCAGACAGGGCACAAAATTGAACACTGAAGCTTTCTTT,CASSSRQGTKLNTEAFF
TRBV11-2,NA,TRBJ1-2,NA,TGTGCCAGCAGCTTAGATGGGAATTGGGGCTACACCTTC,CASSLDGNWGYTF
TRBV10-3,TRBD2,TRBJ2-1,NA,TGTGCCATCAGTGGGGGGCCCAGCGGGAGAGGCAATGAGCAGTTCTTC,CAISGGPSGRGNEQFF
TRBV6-1,TRBD2,TRBJ2-7,NA,TGTGCCAGCAGTGATCGTTGGACTAGCGGAGTCTACGAGCAGTACTTC,CASSDRWTSGVYEQYF
TRBV28,TRBD2,TRBJ2-5,NA,TGTGCCAGCAGTTTCCACGGGGGGGGAGAGACCCAGTACTTC,CASSFHGGGETQYF
TRBV9,TRBD1,TRBJ2-7,once,TGTGCCAGCAGCGTATTTGGGGAGGGACAGGGAGCCTACGAGCAGTACTTC,CASSVFGEGQGAYEQYF
TRBV7-6,NA,TRBJ1-6,few,TGTGCCAGCAGCCCAGGGTGGGGTGATAATTCACCCCTCCACTTT,CASSPGWGDNSPLHF
TRBV10-2,TRBD2,TRBJ2-1,NA,TGCGCCAGCAGCCAGACTAGCGGAGCCTACAATGAGCAGTTCTTC,CASSQTSGAYNEQFF
TRBV7-8,NA,TRBJ1-1,NA,TGTGCCAGCAGCCGAGACAGGAACACTGAAGCTTTCTTT,CASSRDRNTEAFF
TRBV5-1,TRBD1,TRBJ2-4,few,TGCGCCAGCAGCTCGACAGGGGGCTTGGGCATTCAGTACTTC,CASSSTGGLGIQYF
TRBV4-2,NA,TRBJ2-1,NA,TGTGCCAGCAGCCGGTCCGAGAGGGCATGGGATCACAATGAGCAGTTCTTC,CASSRSERAWDHNEQFF
TRBV14,NA,TRBJ2-1,once,TGTGCCAGCAGCCAATTCCCGGGATACTGGTCCAATGAGCAGTTCTTC,CASSQFPGYWSNEQFF
TRBV29-1,NA,TRBJ2-6,once,TGCAGCGTTGAGGGGGGGGGCGTCGGGTTTGGGGCCAACGTCCTGACTTTC,CSVEGGGVGFGANVLTF
TRBV7-3,NA,TRBJ2-5,NA,TGTGCCAGCGGACCGGGGGGCACACAAGAGACCCAGTACTTC,CASGPGGTQETQYF
TRBV1,NA,TRBJ1-5,few,TGCACCAGCAGCCACCTCCCCCAGGGGTATAGCAATCAGCCCCAGCATTTT,CTSSHLPQGYSNQPQHF
TRBV7-8,TRBD2,TRBJ2-6,NA,TGTGCCAGCAGCTTCAGGGGACTAGCGGGATCTGGGGCCAACGTCCTGACTTTC,CASSFRGLAGSGANVLTF
TRBV27,NA,TRBJ2-1,NA,TGTGCCAGCAGTCCTACGGGACTGCTTTACAATGAGCAGTTCTTC,CASSPTGLLYNEQFF
TRBV19,NA,TRBJ1-5,NA,TGTGCCAGTACCCCGAAGGGGAATCAGCCCCAGCATTTT,CASTPKGNQPQHF
TRBV18,TRBD1,TRBJ2-1,NA,TGTGCCAGCTCACCTGGACAGGGGGGGAGCAATGAGCAGTTCTTC,CASSPGQGGSNEQFF
TRBV7-7,NA,TRBJ2-7,NA,TGTGCCAGCAGCTCAAGCATATACTCCTACGAGCAGTACTTC,CASSSSIYSYEQYF
TRBV4-3,TRBD1,TRBJ1-2,NA,TGCGCCAGCAGCCAAGAGTTGACAGGGGCCTATGGCTACACCTTC,CASSQELTGAYGYTF
TRBV5-6,TRBD1,TRBJ2-7,NA,TGTGCCAGCAGCAATCCGACAGGGGGCTCCTACGAGCAGTACTTC,CASSNPTGGSYEQYF
TRBV6-1,TRBD1,TRBJ1-2,NA,TGTGCCGGCCGACAGGGGGCGGGCTATGGCTACACCTTC,CAGRQGAGYGYTF
TRBV14,NA,TRBJ1-6,once,TGTGCCAGCAGCCTAGGCGACCCGAATTCACCCCTCCACTTT,CASSLGDPNSPLHF
TRBV15,NA,TRBJ2-7,NA,TGTGCCACCAGCAGCGGGAGTTACGAGCAGTACTTC,CATSSGSYEQYF
TRBV25-1,NA,TRBJ2-2,NA,TGTGCCAGCACCCGGGGGCAGGGGATCACCGGGGAGCTGTTTTTT,CASTRGQGITGELFF
TRBV5-1,NA,TRBJ2-1,NA,TGCGCCAGCAGCAGGGACCATGGCAATGAGCAGTTCTTC,CASSRDHGNEQFF
TRBV7-2,NA,TRBJ2-3,NA,TGTGCCAGCAGCTTAGGCGGCGGGGTGAATACGCAGTATTTT,CASSLGGGVNTQYF
TRBV11-2,NA,TRBJ1-2,NA,TGTGCCAGCAGTCAAACGAACTATGGCTACACCTTC,CASSQTNYGYTF
TRBV5-4,TRBD2,TRBJ2-3,NA,TGTGCCAGCAGCTTGGAGCTAGCGGTGCGCACAGATACGCAGTATTTT,CASSLELAVRTDTQYF
TRBV11-3,NA,TRBJ2-7,NA,TGTGCCAGCAGCCCTGGCCCGGTCTACCACGAGCAGTACTTC,CASSPGPVYHEQYF
TRBV19,TRBD2,TRBJ2-1,NA,TGTGCCAGTAGTAGGGGACTAGCGAACTACAATGAGCAGTTCTTC,CASSRGLANYNEQFF
TRBV7-2,NA,TRBJ2-5,NA,TGTGCCAGCAGCTCACTTAGAGGAGAGACCCAGTACTTC,CASSSLRGETQYF
TRBV6-1,TRBD1,TRBJ2-2,NA,TGTGCCAGCAGTGGACAGGGTTCCGGGGAGCTGTTTTTT,CASSGQGSGELFF
TRBV7-2,NA,TRBJ2-7,NA,TGTGCCAGCAGCTTAGTAGCCCCATGGCGCGGGGTTAACGAGCAGTACTTC,CASSLVAPWRGVNEQYF
TRBV7-2,NA,TRBJ1-1,few,TGTGCCAGCAGCATCCGGGCCGAAGCTTTCTTT,CASSIRAEAFF
TRBV5-1,TRBD1,TRBJ1-4,NA,TGCGCCAGCAGCTTGGCCCAGACAGGGGGCAGCATCGGGAATGAAAAACTGTTTTTT,CASSLAQTGGSIGNEKLFF
TRBV6-6,NA,TRBJ2-7,NA,TGTGCCAGCAGCCCGAACAGACTCAGCTCCTACGAGCAGTACTTC,CASSPNRLSSYEQYF
TRBV7-2,TRBD2,TRBJ2-5,NA,TGTGCCAGCAGCCCGGGACTAGCGGGAGGTGGGCGAGAGACCCAGTACTTC,CASSPGLAGGGRETQYF